This T cell receptor (beta chain) is drawn from a study of graft-versus-host responses after intestinal transplantation. Looking at the study overall: Every recipient had anti-thymocyte globulin induction and approximately 3 years of tacrolimus plus steroids. The study, taken as a whole, reports: The study associated peak circulating GvH clone levels with early post-transplant HvG declines. GvH clones detected in recipient marrow included some appearing first in ileum or blood.

Sequencing was performed with immunoSEQ multiplex PCR; in TCRdb, only in-frame clones are kept and a portion is missing. The sample contains around 15,000 clones, around 90% of which appear only once. Notes on this clone: Its antigen is unknown.

Germline V gene data show CDR1 as SGDLS and CDR2 as YYNGEE. Trimming shortened V by 4 bases and J by 7 bases, and 15 bases separated the two germline ends. The CDR3 is 15 residues long. This TCR derives from a human patient who received an intestinal transplant, so some T cells may come from the graft donor. The sample in question was PBMCs, obtained 110 days after intestinal transplant. The chain links TRBV9 to TRBJ1-6, with D possibly being TRBD1 (6 bases). CDR3 amino acids: CASSRRGGGNSPLHF. In DNA, the CDR3 is TGTGCCAGCAGCAGAAGAGGGGGTGGAAATTCACCCCTCCACTTT.